This T cell receptor beta chain came from a study of naive and memory T cell subsets. General observations from the study: Clonotypes are single alpha or beta chains, not paired receptors.

There are 16 residues in the CDR3. In germline, CDR1 is SGHTA, CDR2 FQGTGA. Concerning this clonotype itself: Its antigen is unidentified. At one end the junction does not follow the germline gene, possibly because of a read error.

An equimolar mix of two oligonucleotides served as the beta constant-region primer for TRBC1 and TRBC2. Nested alpha and beta constant-region primers with the SP2 primer drove four PCR rounds on ligated cDNA. TCRdb analysed the UMI-ligation and nested PCR reads with MiXCR anew, one entry per CDR3 protein. The sample yields tens of thousands of distinct CDR3 sequences, roughly 9.3% seen once. This clonotype was obtained from a human donor in good health. V and J are TRBV7-3 and TRBJ1-1; D gene uncertain. What was sequenced was naive CD8+ T cells from blood. The CDR3: CASSLRAALANNEAFF. CDR3 sequence (DNA): TGTGCCAGCAGCTTAAGGGCGGCCCTCGCTAACAATGAAGCTTTCTTT.